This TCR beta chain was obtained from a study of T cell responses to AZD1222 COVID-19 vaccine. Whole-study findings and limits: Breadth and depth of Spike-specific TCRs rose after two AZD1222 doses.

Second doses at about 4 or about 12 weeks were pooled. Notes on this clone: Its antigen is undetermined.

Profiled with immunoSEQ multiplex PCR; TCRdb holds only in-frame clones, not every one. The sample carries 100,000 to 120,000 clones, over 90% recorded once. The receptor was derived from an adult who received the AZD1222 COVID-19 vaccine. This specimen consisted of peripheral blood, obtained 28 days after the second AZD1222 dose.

CDR3 in amino acids: CASSFLAGVYEQYF. The CDR3 bases are TGTGCCAGCAGCTTTCTAGCGGGAGTCTATGAGCAGTACTTC. This rearrangement joins TRBV7-2 to TRBJ2-7; 10 bases map to TRBD2. J gave up 7 bases and V 3 bases, and 6 bases lay outside the gene matches. Germline assignment: CDR1 SGHTA and CDR2 FQGNSA. The CDR3 has 14 residues.